The 23 T cell receptor beta chains in this list originate from one sample, sequenced in a study of T cell changes during pregnancy in multiple sclerosis. TCRdb's table, derived via immunoSEQ multiplex PCR, lists solely in-frame clones and lacks some. The sample has 39,000 or so clones; approximately 91% are singletons. Sequencing was performed on CD4+ T cells from peripheral blood mononuclear cells, taken after pregnancy. The receptors stem from a female donor in good health, enrolled as a control in a pregnancy study.

The count of this clone is one. V and J are TRBV10-1 and TRBJ1-1; D not resolved. Deletions cut 5 bases from V and 0 bases from J, with 7 bases between. The CDR3 loop spans 13 amino acids. CDR1 WNHNN and CDR2 SYGVQD come from the germline V gene (reference sequence). The CDR3 nucleotides read TGCGCCAGCAGTTCACAGCTGAACACTGAAGCTTTCTTT. Its translation is CASSSQLNTEAFF.

This clone was counted a single time. The V gene is TRBV2, the J gene TRBJ2-1; 8 bases map to TRBD2. V gave up 0 bases and J gave up 6 bases; unmatched junction bases: 4. The CDR3 covers 15 residues. Germline-derived CDR1 and CDR2 are SNHLY and FYNNEI. Written as DNA, the CDR3 is TGTGCCAGCAGTGAAGCGGGACTAGGGGGCAATGAGCAGTTCTTC. It codes for CASSEAGLGGNEQFF.

This rearrangement joins TRBV19 to TRBJ1-1; no reliable D call. Between the trimmed V and J ends, which lost 9 bases and 0 bases, there was a span of 14 bases. The CDR3 extends over 14 amino acids. The germline gives CDR1 LNHDA, CDR2 SQIVND (reference sequence). DNA of the CDR3: TGTGCCAGCCGAAAATACGGGGTGAACACTGAAGCTTTCTTT. It yields the protein CASRKYGVNTEAFF.

The chain joins TRBV6-6 to TRBJ2-1, with 12 bases fitting TRBD2. The germline CDR1 and CDR2 sequences are MNHNY and SVGAGI (reference sequence). The CDR3 is 16 residues long. Trimming removed 8 bases from V and 7 bases from J; junction bases left unmatched: 12. The CDR3 loop reads CASLTGLAGGWNEQFF. The CDR3 nucleotides are TGTGCCAGCCTGACGGGGCTAGCGGGAGGGTGGAATGAGCAGTTCTTC.

The chain couples TRBV5-1 to TRBJ2-2, with 7 positions matching TRBD2. The V segment lost 0 bases and the J segment 0 bases; nucleotides outside the gene matches: 2. Per germline, CDR1 SGHRS and CDR2 YFSETQ. CDR3 length: 16 residues. CDR3 sequence (DNA): TGCGCCAGCAGCTTGGCTGGGGGGGCGAACACCGGGGAGCTGTTTTTT. This codes for CASSLAGGANTGELFF.

This clone appeared once. J is TRBJ1-2 and V is TRBV19; TRBD1 agrees at 8 bases. The junction had 10 bases not matched to a gene; V was cut back by 7 bases and J by 3 bases. The germline V gene encodes CDR1 LNHDA and CDR2 SQIVND (reference sequence). This CDR3 has 15 residues. The CDR3 DNA follows: TGTGCCAGTACCACCCGGACAGGGCGATACTATGGCTACACCTTC. Protein product: CASTTRTGRYYGYTF.

The rearrangement uses TRBV5-1 and TRBJ2-1; D unclear. Per germline, CDR1 SGHRS and CDR2 YFSETQ. V was shortened by 4 bases and J by 4 bases, with 6 bases between the two germline ends. CDR3 size: 12 residues. For the CDR3, the DNA is TGCGCCAGCAGCCAACAGTACAATGAGCAGTTCTTC. Protein sequence: CASSQQYNEQFF.

The chain links TRBV5-1 to TRBJ2-1; tentative D call: TRBD2 (5 bases). The CDR3 totals 15 residues. Deletions cut 2 bases from V and 7 bases from J, with 16 bases between. Per the germline V gene, CDR1 is SGHRS and CDR2 is YFSETQ. CDR3 bases: TGCGCCAGCAGCTTAGGCGGGTATGGGCGGAATGAGCAGTTCTTC. Its protein is CASSLGGYGRNEQFF. The full variable domain, completed using reference TRBV5-1 and TRBJ2-1, is KAGVTQTPRYLIKTRGQQVTLSCSPISGHRSVSWYQQTPGQGLQFLFEYFSETQRNKGNFPGRFSGRQFSNSRSEMNVSTLELGDSALYLCASSLGGYGRNEQFFGPGTRLTVL.

The genes are TRBV10-3 and TRBJ2-5; weak D call: TRBD1 (5 bases). Trimming took off 0 bases at V and 5 bases at J, with 13 bases between the two ends. CDR3 length: 15 amino acids. Germline CDR1 is ENHRY and CDR2 is SYGVKD. The CDR3 sequence is CAISESTTGRETQYF. As DNA, the CDR3 is TGTGCCATCAGTGAGTCGACCACAGGCCGCGAGACCCAGTACTTC.

This rearrangement joins TRBV5-5 to TRBJ2-1; TRBD2 agrees at 14 bases. Germline values: CDR1 SGHKS, CDR2 YYEKEE (reference sequence). CDR3 size: 19 residues. Trimming cost V 5 bases and J 0 bases; bases outside gene matches: 10. The CDR3: CASRLGLAGGRSSYNEQFF. The DNA of the CDR3 is TGTGCCAGCAGATTAGGACTAGCGGGGGGCCGGAGCTCCTACAATGAGCAGTTCTTC.

The chain recombines TRBV7-9 with TRBJ1-2; D may be TRBD1 (5 bases). Per the germline V gene, CDR1 is SEHNR and CDR2 is FQNEAQ (reference sequence). The CDR3 spans 15 residues. The ends were cut back, 0 bases at V and 1 base at J, with 9 bases in the middle. This CDR3 is CASSLATAYNYGYTF. DNA of the CDR3: TGTGCCAGCAGCTTAGCGACAGCGTATAACTATGGCTACACCTTC.

This clone has a single count. This sequence joins TRBV7-2 and TRBJ2-3, with D perhaps TRBD2 (6 bases). The germline CDR1 and CDR2 sequences are SGHTA and FQGNSA. Trimming left V 3 bases short and J 3 bases short, with 16 bases between. This CDR3 is 16 amino acids long. In DNA form, the CDR3 reads TGTGCCAGCAGCTTGTTGGGCGGGATATTGACAGATACGCAGTATTTT. As protein: CASSLLGGILTDTQYF.

The genes are TRBV7-9 and TRBJ2-5; TRBD2 matches at 8 bases. The germline V gene has CDR1 SEHNR and CDR2 FQNEAQ (reference sequence). The CDR3 spans 16 residues. V gave up 2 bases and J gave up 5 bases; unmatched junction bases: 10. The DNA of the CDR3 is TGTGCCAGCAGCTTAAAACTAGCGGTTGCGGTGGAGACCCAGTACTTC. It is translated as CASSLKLAVAVETQYF.

The chain combines TRBV5-6 with TRBJ2-7; D may be TRBD2 (5 bases). Trimming pared 6 bases from V and 3 bases from J, leaving 10 bases between. The CDR3 length is 12 residues. Germline V gives CDR1 SGHDT, CDR2 YYEEEE. The DNA for the CDR3 is TGTGCCAGCACCCAAGAGGGCTACGAGCAGTACTTC. This translates into CASTQEGYEQYF.

J is TRBJ2-7 and V is TRBV5-1; TRBD1 agrees at 10 bases. Germline-derived CDR1 and CDR2 are SGHRS and YFSETQ. Trimming cost V 0 bases and J 1 base; bases outside gene matches: 10. The CDR3 sequence is 18 residues long. CDR3 nucleotide sequence: TGCGCCAGCAGCTTGGTTTCTGGGGCGGGACAGGGGTCCTACGAGCAGTACTTC. It translates to CASSLVSGAGQGSYEQYF.

This sequence joins TRBV13 and TRBJ2-7; a possible D gene is TRBD1 (5 bases). Germline V gives CDR1 PRHDT, CDR2 FYEKMQ (reference sequence). The CDR3 extends over 13 amino acids. With 6 bases removed from V and 1 base from J, the gap between germline ends came to 10 bases. Here the CDR3 reads CASSTGDSYEQYF. As DNA, the CDR3 is TGTGCCAGCAGTACAGGTGATTCCTACGAGCAGTACTTC.

The chain combines TRBV7-8 with TRBJ1-2; TRBD1 might be the D (5 bases). The V end was cut by 3 bases, the J end by 2 bases, with 13 bases between. Germline V CDR1 and CDR2: SGHVS, FQNEAQ. CDR3 length: 15 residues. CDR3 in amino acids: CASSLVRQKNYGYTF. As DNA, the CDR3 is TGTGCCAGCAGCTTGGTCCGACAGAAGAACTATGGCTACACCTTC.

This rearrangement joins TRBV7-8 to TRBJ1-2; a weak D match, TRBD1 (5 bases). The CDR3 contains 11 residues. V dropped 8 bases and J dropped 8 bases, with 12 bases sitting between them. Germline-derived CDR1 and CDR2 are SGHVS and FQNEAQ. The CDR3 reads CASGGEWGYTF. The CDR3, as DNA: TGTGCCAGCGGAGGGGAATGGGGCTACACCTTC.

This clone came up once. CDR3 DNA sequence: TGTGCCAGCAGCTGGTGGACAGGGAATGGCTACACCTTC. The encoded protein is CASSWWTGNGYTF. This chain links TRBV5-6 with TRBJ1-2, with 8 bases fitting TRBD1. The CDR3 runs to 13 residues. The V and J ends lost 3 bases and 6 bases, in that order; junction bases with no gene match: 4. Per the germline V gene, CDR1 is SGHDT and CDR2 is YYEEEE.

This chain connects TRBV5-1 to TRBJ1-3; 7 bases map to TRBD1. Germline CDR1 SGHRS, CDR2 YFSETQ. The CDR3 spans 17 residues. V trimming: 0 bases; J trimming: 0 bases; junction bases outside the gene matches: 6. CDR3 bases: TGCGCCAGCAGCTTGGCGGGACAGCGTAGCTCTGGAAACACCATATATTTT. Translated: CASSLAGQRSSGNTIYF.

The CDR3, as DNA: TGTGCCAGCAGCTGGGGACAGGAGGGGGAAAAACTGTTTTTT. It encodes CASSWGQEGEKLFF. The chain couples TRBV11-3 to TRBJ1-4; 8 nucleotides align to TRBD1. J gave up 8 bases and V 4 bases, and 6 bases lay outside the gene matches. This CDR3 has 14 residues. Germline V CDR1 and CDR2: SGHNT, YENEEA. The full variable domain, rest sourced from reference TRBV11-3 and TRBJ1-4, is EAGVVQSPRYKIIEKKQPVAFWCNPISGHNTLYWYLQNLGQGPELLIRYENEEAVDDSQLPKDRFSAERLKGVDSTLKIQPAELGDSAVYLCASSWGQEGEKLFFGSGTQLSVL.

V usage is TRBV5-4 and J usage is TRBJ2-7; 10 bases fit TRBD2. Per germline, CDR1 SGHNT and CDR2 YYREEE (reference sequence). The CDR3 spans 17 residues. The V gene end was trimmed by 3 bases and the J gene end by 5 bases; junction bases not matched to a gene: 14. The CDR3 here is CASSSPKTSGLGHEQYF. CDR3 DNA: TGTGCCAGCAGCTCCCCTAAGACTAGCGGGTTGGGCCACGAGCAGTACTTC. The full variable domain, in which reference TRBV5-4 and TRBJ2-7 provide the parts outside the CDR3, is ETGVTQSPTHLIKTRGQQVTLRCSSQSGHNTVSWYQQALGQGPQFIFQYYREEENGRGNFPPRFSGLQFPNYSSELNVNALELDDSALYLCASSSPKTSGLGHEQYFGPGTRLTVT.

The genes are TRBV11-2 and TRBJ1-1; a possible D gene is TRBD1 (6 bases). Germline values: CDR1 SGHAT, CDR2 FQNNGV. V shed 5 bases and J shed 5 bases, with 18 bases lying between them. This CDR3 is built from 15 residues. CDR3 sequence (DNA): TGTGCCAGCAGCCCCATTTTCACAGGGAGAACTGAAGCTTTCTTT. Translating it yields CASSPIFTGRTEAFF.